This TCR beta chain was identified in a study of vaccination effects on CD4 cells after COVID-19. About the study: It was a median of 72 days after the second dose that post-vaccine samples were obtained.

Study results and caveats: In the late period after vaccination, infection- and vaccine-induced clones contracted markedly.

Of note for this clone: Its matching antigen is unknown.

Antigen-specific CD4+ T cells were first expanded with viral peptide pools by the ViraFEST assay and only then sequenced. Culturing for nine to ten days preceded CD4+ T cell isolation. Participants received two doses of either the BNT162b2 or mRNA-1273 vaccine. They grew roughly 2 million PBMC in each well, adding 7.5 to 10 IU/ml IL-2 and around 9.6 ug/ml peptides. The data were produced by immunoSEQ multiplex PCR, yet TCRdb's version contains in-frame clones alone and is incomplete. The sample records tens of thousands of clones, 80% to 85% being singletons. This material consisted of CD4+ T cells from PBMCs cultured with HCoV-229E spike peptides, taken after COVID-19 vaccination. The clonotype was recovered from a human donor who received a COVID-19 vaccine.

The CDR3 coding sequence is TGTGCCAGGAGGGGGAAGTCTTATAGCAATCAGCCCCAGCATTTT. It specifies CARRGKSYSNQPQHF. The rearrangement links TRBV27 to TRBJ1-5; TRBD1 might be the D (6 bases). CDR3 length equals 15 residues. Trimming removed 9 bases at V and 0 bases at J, with 15 bases between. Germline CDR1 and CDR2: MNHEY and SMNVEV (reference sequence).